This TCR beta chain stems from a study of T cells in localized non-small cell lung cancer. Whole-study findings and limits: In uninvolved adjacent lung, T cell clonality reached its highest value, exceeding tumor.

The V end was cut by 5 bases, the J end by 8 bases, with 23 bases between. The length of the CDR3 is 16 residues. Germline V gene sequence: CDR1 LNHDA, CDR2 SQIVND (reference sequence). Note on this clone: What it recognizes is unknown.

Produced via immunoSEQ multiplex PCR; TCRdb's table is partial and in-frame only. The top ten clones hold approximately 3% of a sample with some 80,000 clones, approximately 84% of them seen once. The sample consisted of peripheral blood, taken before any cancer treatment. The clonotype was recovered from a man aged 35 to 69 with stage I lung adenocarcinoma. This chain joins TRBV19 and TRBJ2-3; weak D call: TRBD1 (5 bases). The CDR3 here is CASSPRGVLGVGTQYF. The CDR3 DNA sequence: TGTGCCAGTAGTCCAAGGGGTGTTCTAGGGGTCGGTACGCAGTATTTT.